Each of the 8 T cell receptor beta chains below was sequenced from the same sample in a study of cytomegalovirus exposure and HLA in healthy donors. PCR used 60 Vbeta primers and 13 Jbeta primers. This table comes from immunoSEQ multiplex PCR, and its TCRdb copy is limited to in-frame clones, with some not included. The data hold under 110,000 clones, with around 85% observed a single time. The sequenced sample was PBMCs. Source of these receptors: a man aged 25-40 years in good health and CMV-seronegative.

The chain carries TRBV7-6 and TRBJ2-3, with 15 bases that match TRBD2. The CDR3 has 18 residues. The J segment lost 0 bases and the V segment lost 5 bases, leaving 6 bases of the junction unmatched. The germline CDR1 and CDR2 sequences are SGHVS and FNYEAQ. The CDR3 DNA follows: TGTGCCAGCAGCGAAGGACTAGCGGGGGGGCTGAGCACAGATACGCAGTATTTT. It specifies CASSEGLAGGLSTDTQYF.

This clone was seen a single time. The chain has TRBV28 and TRBJ1-5; 7 bases fit TRBD1. Per the germline V gene, CDR1 is MDHEN and CDR2 is SYDVKM. The CDR3 loop spans 15 amino acids. V shed 5 bases and J 6 bases; nucleotides not matched to a gene: 10. The CDR3 DNA is TGTGCCAGCAGTGTCCCGGACAGGTCGAGTCAGCCCCAGCATTTT. Translated, it gives CASSVPDRSSQPQHF.

The CDR3 DNA is TGTGCCAGCAGCTTAGGGTCAGGGCCCCAGCATTTT. It specifies CASSLGSGPQHF. The V gene is TRBV7-2, the J gene TRBJ1-5; no reliable D call. Germline CDR1 and CDR2: SGHTA and FQGNSA. This CDR3 is 12 amino acids long. Trimming removed 1 base from V and 9 bases from J, with 7 bases in between.

This sequence joins TRBV6-1 and TRBJ1-2; D not resolved. This CDR3 is built from 14 residues. CDR1 is MNHNS, CDR2 SASEGT, per germline. V was trimmed by 2 bases and J by 2 bases, leaving 9 bases between them. The CDR3 bases are TGTGCCAGCAGTGAATTTCTGCGGAACTATGGCTACACCTTC. Residues: CASSEFLRNYGYTF.

This chain joins TRBV28 and TRBJ2-1; 13 positions agree with TRBD2. CDR3 size: 16 residues. V lost 5 bases, J lost 6 bases, and 7 bases stayed unmatched. CDR1 is MDHEN, CDR2 SYDVKM, per germline. The CDR3 region has the DNA TGTGCCAGCAGTCCCATCGGGACTAGCGGGATCAATGAGCAGTTCTTC. Amino acids: CASSPIGTSGINEQFF. Together with reference TRBV28 and TRBJ2-1, the CDR3 gives the full variable domain: DVKVTQSSRYLVKRTGEKVFLECVQDMDHENMFWYRQDPGLGLRLIYFSYDVKMKEKGDIPEGYSVSREKKERFSLILESASTNQTSMYLCASSPIGTSGINEQFFGPGTRLTVL.

The chain has TRBV10-3 and TRBJ1-1; D is unresolved. The V gene's germline CDR1 is ENHRY and CDR2 SYGVKD. The CDR3 has 14 residues. Trimming removed 3 bases at V and 1 base at J, with 9 bases between. DNA of the CDR3: TGTGCCATCAGTGATTATACACAGAACACTGAAGCTTTCTTT. It codes for CAISDYTQNTEAFF.

This sequence joins TRBV6-5 and TRBJ1-3; D not resolved. Trimming took off 9 bases at V and 1 base at J, with 4 bases between the two ends. CDR1 is MNHEY, CDR2 SVGAGI, per germline. The CDR3 extends over 11 amino acids. This chain's CDR3 is CASESGNTIYF. The CDR3 region has the DNA TGTGCCAGTGAGTCTGGAAACACCATATATTTT.

The V and J genes are TRBV7-8 and TRBJ2-5, with 7 positions matching TRBD1. This CDR3 is 15 amino acids long. Germline assignment: CDR1 SGHVS and CDR2 FQNEAQ. The J segment lost 2 bases and the V segment lost 1 base, leaving 4 bases of the junction unmatched. The CDR3 DNA sequence: TGTGCCAGCAGCTTAGGCAGGGGGAGACAAGAGACCCAGTACTTC. It codes for CASSLGRGRQETQYF.